A single TCR beta chain is shown here with its context. Trimming took 0 bases from V and 4 from J, leaving 12 bases between them. Germline lookup yields CDR1 LGHNA and CDR2 YNFKEQ. The CDR3 has 15 residues. This sample stems from a study of cytomegalovirus exposure and HLA in healthy donors. PCR primers comprised 60 Vbeta and 13 Jbeta primers. This table comes from immunoSEQ multiplex PCR, and its TCRdb copy is limited to in-frame clones, with some not included. The sample holds roughly 120,000 clones, about four fifths seen once. This chain connects TRBV4-2 to TRBJ1-2; D might be TRBD1 (5 bases). The sample consisted of PBMCs. This TCR derives from a woman aged 55-70 years in good health and CMV-seropositive. For the CDR3, the DNA is TGTGCCAGCAGCCAAGATCGGGGGAGGAGCTATGGCTACACCTTC. Translation gives CASSQDRGRSYGYTF.